Below are 8 T cell receptor beta chains sequenced from a single sample in a study of blood T cell repertoires in COVID-19. Profiling relied on immunoSEQ multiplex PCR, and the TCRdb table lists in-frame clones only, not all of them. The sample records approximately 250,000 clones, 86% being singletons. The sequenced sample consisted of peripheral blood. The source of these receptors is a middle-aged man with active or convalescent COVID-19.

As to this clone: Other nucleotide sequences in the sample specify the same CDR3. The V gene is TRBV5-1, the J gene TRBJ2-5, with TRBD2 identical over 7 bases. Per the germline V gene, CDR1 is SGHRS and CDR2 is YFSETQ. CDR3 length equals 14 residues. V was pared by 0 bases and J by 2 bases, with 1 base of the junction left unmatched. The CDR3 nucleotides read TGCGCCAGCAGCTTGGTCGGGGGGCAAGAGACCCAGTACTTC. Translated: CASSLVGGQETQYF.

This chain joins TRBV19 and TRBJ2-2; D is perhaps TRBD2 (6 bases). V lost 9 bases and J lost 6, with 17 bases in between. Germline loops: CDR1 LNHDA, CDR2 SQIVND (reference sequence). The CDR3 is 14 amino acids. This chain's CDR3 is CASWRGPDSGELFF. CDR3 sequence (DNA): TGTGCCAGCTGGAGGGGCCCCGACTCCGGGGAGCTGTTTTTT.

V gene TRBV13 combines with J gene TRBJ1-1; possible D gene TRBD1, 6 bases. From germline, CDR1 is PRHDT and CDR2 FYEKMQ (reference sequence). The CDR3 has 11 residues. V was clipped by 11 bases and J by 8 bases, with 15 bases between them. DNA of the CDR3: TGTGCCTCGCGGGGGGGCGCGGAAGCTTTCTTT. It specifies CASRGGAEAFF.

The chain employs TRBV2 and TRBJ1-2, with 7 bases fitting TRBD1. Germline V CDR1 and CDR2: SNHLY, FYNNEI. CDR3 size: 15 residues. The J segment lost 0 bases and the V segment lost 3 bases, leaving 4 bases of the junction unmatched. In nucleotides, the CDR3 is TGTGCCAGCAGTGAGACAGGGACCGCTAACTATGGCTACACCTTC. Translation: CASSETGTANYGYTF.

The table lists this clone with a count of one. The J gene is TRBJ1-2, the V gene TRBV24-1; 7 bases match TRBD1. Germline V lookup: CDR1 KGHDR, CDR2 SFDVKD. The CDR3 length is 16 residues. V shed 3 bases, J shed 7 bases, and the junction held 13 bases outside the gene matches. CDR3 region: CATSDTGTADQGGYTF. In DNA form, the CDR3 reads TGTGCCACCAGTGATACCGGGACAGCCGATCAAGGTGGCTACACCTTC.

This rearrangement joins TRBV9 to TRBJ1-1, with a weak D call TRBD1 (5 bases). Trimming removed 6 bases at V and 4 bases at J, with 16 bases between. The CDR3 length is 14 residues. Per germline, CDR1 SGDLS and CDR2 YYNGEE. The CDR3: CASTSGGAATEAFF. CDR3 DNA sequence: TGTGCCAGCACCTCAGGAGGGGCGGCCACTGAAGCTTTCTTT. Complete variable domain (other parts from reference TRBV9 and TRBJ1-1): DSGVTQTPKHLITATGQRVTLRCSPRSGDLSVYWYQQSLDQGLQFLIQYYNGEERAKGNILERFSAQQFPDLHSELNLSSLELGDSALYFCASTSGGAATEAFFGQGTRLTVV.

CDR3 sequence (DNA): TGTGCCAGCAGCCGGGTACATGAAGCCTATGGCTACACCTTC. Encoded protein: CASSRVHEAYGYTF. The chain recombines TRBV11-3 with TRBJ1-2; no reliable D call. Trimming shortened V by 5 bases and J by 4 bases, and 14 bases separated the two germline ends. CDR1 is SGHNT and CDR2 is YENEEA in the germline V gene. The CDR3 sequence is 14 residues long. The whole variable domain, filled in from reference TRBV11-3 and TRBJ1-2, reads EAGVVQSPRYKIIEKKQPVAFWCNPISGHNTLYWYLQNLGQGPELLIRYENEEAVDDSQLPKDRFSAERLKGVDSTLKIQPAELGDSAVYLCASSRVHEAYGYTFGSGTRLTVV.

The chain joins TRBV7-9 to TRBJ2-7; 8 positions match TRBD1. The CDR3 runs to 16 residues. J lost 5 bases, V lost 2 bases, and 11 bases had no gene match. The germline V gene encodes CDR1 SEHNR and CDR2 FQNEAQ (reference sequence). CDR3: CASSLTRPGGPHEQYF. For the CDR3, the DNA is TGTGCCAGCAGCTTAACCAGGCCAGGGGGCCCCCACGAGCAGTACTTC.